This T cell receptor beta chain was documented in a study of blood T cell repertoires in COVID-19. As for the study in general: COVID-19 samples from acute and convalescent phases originated in the United States, Italy and Spain. Nucleic acid was either cDNA or gDNA, and it came from T cells, B-cell-depleted T cells, or PBMCs.

V lost 5 bases, J lost 3 bases, and 17 bases lay in between. The length of the CDR3 is 16 residues. Germline loops: CDR1 MGHDK, CDR2 SYGVNS. In the authors' workflow: Nucleated cell number was recorded as an estimate derived from reference gene primer amplification. Profiled with immunoSEQ multiplex PCR; TCRdb holds only in-frame clones, not every one. The DNA was the basis for D and trimming; V, J and clone size are from that table. This sample carries around 100,000 clones, 80% to 90% of them seen once, and the ten largest clones take roughly 11%. The rearrangement uses TRBV25-1 and TRBJ2-1; TRBD1 is a possible D gene (5 bases). The material sequenced was peripheral blood. This sequence was found in an elderly man with acute or convalescent COVID-19. The CDR3 DNA sequence: TGTGCCAGCAGTCCCCGCCCAGGGCGATTCTACAATGAGCAGTTCTTC. This encodes CASSPRPGRFYNEQFF.